This TCR beta chain was identified during a study of blood T cell repertoires in COVID-19. The Seattle patients, enrolled during active infection, were followed longitudinally. Method: immunoSEQ multiplex PCR; TCRdb's copy keeps in-frame clones and lacks some. The sample lists about 350,000 clones; 89% were seen once. V gave up 0 bases and J gave up 4 bases, with 8 bases separating them. CDR1 is SGHTS and CDR2 is YDEGEE in the germline V gene. The CDR3 spans 14 residues. The chain links TRBV5-8 to TRBJ1-5; the D gene is possibly TRBD1 (5 bases). The TCR was taken from a woman between 55 and 75 years old with COVID-19, enrolled during active disease. The sequenced sample consisted of peripheral blood. The CDR3 DNA sequence: TGTGCCAGCAGCTTGGGCGACAGAAATCAGCCCCAGCATTTT. Translation gives CASSLGDRNQPQHF.